The rows below give T cell receptor beta chains drawn from one sample of a study of blood T cell repertoires in COVID-19. Generated by immunoSEQ multiplex PCR, the TCRdb table keeps only in-frame clones and is missing some. The table lists 200,000 to 250,000 clones, approximately 85% of them singletons, with approximately 8.1% in the top ten. The source material was peripheral blood. These receptors were taken from a woman between 50 and 59 years old with active or convalescent COVID-19. CDR3s include the opening cysteine and the closing phenylalanine or tryptophan. A D gene is named only where the DNA matches it firmly.

j_gene | v_gene | d_gene | CDR3aa
TRBJ1-3 | TRBV2 | TRBD1 | CASSFGTEGNTIYF
TRBJ2-1 | TRBV6-5 | TRBD2 | CASRPLGRGYDEQFF
TRBJ1-1 | TRBV5-5 | TRBD1 | CASSPTGVRENTEAFF
TRBJ1-5 | TRBV24-1 | . | CATRGQGRNQPQHF
TRBJ2-5 | TRBV27 | TRBD1 | CASSSPGTGGETQYF
TRBJ1-1 | TRBV28 | . | CASSPVQGPEAFF
TRBJ1-1 | TRBV18 | TRBD1 | CASSPNDRVTEAFF
TRBJ2-5 | TRBV18 | . | CASSPGLQETQYF
TRBJ1-1 | TRBV6-5 | . | CASRQGQSTEAFF
TRBJ2-4 | TRBV9 | . | CASSVGFAGQNIQYF
TRBJ2-1 | TRBV25-1 | TRBD2 | CASGLAGVHEQFF
TRBJ1-6 | TRBV30 | . | CAWSVRGDSPLHF
TRBJ2-3 | TRBV7-2 | . | CASRGEEDTQYF
TRBJ2-1 | TRBV10-3 | TRBD2 | CAISEKGLAGVSEQFF
TRBJ1-4 | TRBV24-1 | . | CATSRGGTNEKLFF
TRBJ1-1 | TRBV6-5 | TRBD1 | CASRAAGTGTTEAFF
TRBJ1-1 | TRBV5-4 | . | CASSLTGLGRMNTEAFF
TRBJ1-2 | TRBV5-1 | . | CASSLSGIDYGYTF
TRBJ1-5 | TRBV28 | . | CASKPPGFSNQPQHF
TRBJ1-2 | TRBV28 | . | CASSLLGTIANYGYTF
TRBJ2-2 | TRBV6-6 | TRBD2 | CASTQGLAGGAGELFF
TRBJ2-3 | TRBV28 | . | CASRGQASGTDTQYF